The rows below give T cell receptor beta chains drawn from one sample of a study of primary melanoma T cells and metastatic recurrence. Measured with immunoSEQ multiplex PCR; TCRdb has only the in-frame clones, and not every one. Recorded for this sample: under 45 clones. The source material was melanoma tumor tissue. The receptor set was obtained from a human donor with melanoma. Each CDR3 is given with its conserved first and last residue. A D gene is named only where the DNA matches it firmly. Where a row states a size, it is once, few, many or the class of an expanded clone; other rows omit it.

V gene	J gene	clone size	D gene	CDR3 DNA	CDR3 protein
TRBV14	TRBJ2-3	few	.	TGTGCCAGCAGCCATAAGCGGTCGTGGTTAGGAGATACGCAGTATTTT	CASSHKRSWLGDTQYF
TRBV6-8	TRBJ1-1	.	TRBD1	TGTGCCAGCCAGACAGGGTTTTACACTGAAGCTTTCTTT	CASQTGFYTEAFF
TRBV11-3	TRBJ1-2	.	TRBD1	TGTGCCAGCAGCTTAGTGGGACAGGGCCCAACGGCGGGCTACACCTTC	CASSLVGQGPTAGYTF
TRBV6-8	TRBJ1-3	few	TRBD1	TGTGCCAGCAGTTATTACCGGACAGGGGATTCGGGAAACACCATATATTTT	CASSYYRTGDSGNTIYF
TRBV11-3	TRBJ1-3	.	.	TGTGCCAGCAGCTTGCAACAGGTCTCTGGAAACACCATATATTTT	CASSLQQVSGNTIYF
TRBV6-8	TRBJ1-4	.	TRBD1	TGTGTCAGCAGCTATATGACAGGGGGGTATGAAAAACTGTTTTTT	CVSSYMTGGYEKLFF
TRBV7-4	TRBJ1-2	.	.	TGTGCCAGCAGCTTAGTCCTGGGCTATGGCTACACCTTC	CASSLVLGYGYTF
TRBV19	TRBJ1-2	.	TRBD1	TGTACCAGTAAGGGCGACAGGGGTTTGAACTATGGCTACACCTTC	CTSKGDRGLNYGYTF
TRBV11-3	TRBJ2-1	.	TRBD2	TGTGCCAGCAGCTTAGGCATTGGACTAGCGGGAATCGGTGAGCAGTTCTTC	CASSLGIGLAGIGEQFF
TRBV6-8	TRBJ1-2	few	TRBD1	TGTGCCAGCAGTTACTCGGCCGGACAGGGGGCGTCAGGCTACACCTTT	CASSYSAGQGASGYTF
TRBV6-8	TRBJ2-1	once	TRBD2	TGTGCCATCAGCGATAGGACTAGCGGGAGGCCCTACAATGAGCAGTTCTTC	CAISDRTSGRPYNEQFF
TRBV30	TRBJ2-2	.	.	TGTGCCTGGAGGGGAGGGACAGCAGGGGCCGGGGAGCTGTTTTTT	CAWRGGTAGAGELFF
TRBV7-3	TRBJ1-1	.	TRBD1	TGTGCCAGCAGCTTAACGGGTGGACAGGGAGGTACTGAAGCTTTCTTT	CASSLTGGQGGTEAFF
TRBV19	TRBJ1-1	few	TRBD1	TGTGCCAGTAACCAGGGACAGGGCTCGGCTGAAGCTTTCTTT	CASNQGQGSAEAFF
TRBV14	TRBJ1-2	.	.	TGTGCCAGCAGCCAAGTATGGTATGGCTACACCTTC	CASSQVWYGYTF
TRBV28	TRBJ2-3	once	.	TGTGCCAGCAGTTCCCCCGCCACTGTGAGAGGAAATATACGACAGTATTTT	CASSSPATVRGNIRQYF
TRBV6-8	TRBJ2-5	.	TRBD2	TGTGCCAGCATACCGCTAGCGGGGAGTCAAGAGACCCAATACTTC	CASIPLAGSQETQYF
TRBV6-8	TRBJ2-5	.	TRBD2	TGTGCCAGCAGTTACGGCGGGAGAGGGGAGACCCAGTACTTC	CASSYGGRGETQYF
TRBV11-3	TRBJ2-2	.	TRBD1	TGTGCCAGCAGCCTAAGGACAGGGCTTAACACCGGGGAGCTGTTTTTT	CASSLRTGLNTGELFF
TRBV4-1	TRBJ1-5	.	TRBD1	TGCGCCAGCAGCCGGGACAGGCGGCCTTCCGATCAGCCCCAGCATTTT	CASSRDRRPSDQPQHF